This T cell receptor (beta chain) is from a study of blood T cell repertoires in COVID-19. This clone was picked up a small number of times. The repertoire was sequenced with immunoSEQ multiplex PCR; TCRdb's copy has only in-frame clones and lacks some. The top ten hold about 10% of the sample, which has approximately 100,000 clones, roughly 81% seen once. The sample was peripheral blood. The receptor comes from a human donor in a cohort sampled during active COVID-19.

The CDR3 is CASSSISQGLEQYF. The CDR3 bases are TGTGCCAGCAGTTCGATCAGCCAGGGTTTGGAGCAGTACTTC. The V and J genes are TRBV28 and TRBJ2-7; tentative D call: TRBD1 (5 bases). The germline CDR1 and CDR2 sequences are MDHEN and SYDVKM. The CDR3 runs 14 residues. With 4 bases removed from V and 7 bases from J, the gap between germline ends came to 17 bases.